A single sample is the source of the 32 T cell receptor beta chains below, sequenced in a study of cytomegalovirus exposure and HLA in healthy donors (dated by TCRdb to the late 2010s). The library came from the immunoSEQ multiplex PCR assay. A mixture of 60 forward primers for TCR Vbeta segments and 13 reverse primers for TCR Jbeta segments was used in the multiplex PCR. TCRdb's version of the immuneACCESS table is confined to in-frame rearrangements and falls short of the full clone set. An unresolved V gene accounts for under half of the shortfall where checked; the remainder is of unknown origin. This sample comprises 150,000 to 160,000 clones, 70% to 90% of them detected only once. The ten largest clones capture around 5.6% of the sample. Sequences were obtained from PBMCs. These receptors came from a woman in her thirties or forties in good health and CMV-seropositive.

This rearrangement joins TRBV18 to TRBJ2-7, with TRBD1 matching over 9 bases. After removal of 6 bases from V and 5 bases from J, the junction contained 11 bases not matched to a gene. Per the germline V gene, CDR1 is KGHSH and CDR2 is LQKENI. The CDR3 runs to 15 residues. DNA for the CDR3: TGTGCCAGCTCTCGGGAAGACAGGGGGATCCACGAGCAGTACTTC. It yields the protein CASSREDRGIHEQYF.

This sequence joins TRBV15 and TRBJ1-4, with a possible D match to TRBD1 (5 bases). This CDR3 has 15 amino acids. The germline V and J ends were trimmed by 0 bases and 8 bases, with 13 bases remaining between them. Germline loops: CDR1 LNHNV, CDR2 YYDKDF (reference sequence). DNA of the CDR3: TGTGCCACCAGCAGAGATGGGGCCTTCGAAGAAAAACTGTTTTTT. It specifies CATSRDGAFEEKLFF.

The chain carries TRBV11-2 and TRBJ2-1; 10 bases line up with TRBD2. CDR1 and CDR2 (germline): SGHAT, FQNNGV. The CDR3 has 16 amino acids. Trimming at V came to 4 bases and at J to 7 bases, leaving 10 bases not matched to a gene. The CDR3 sequence: CASSSVLAGVGNEQFF. CDR3 DNA: TGTGCCAGCAGCTCAGTGCTAGCGGGAGTAGGGAATGAGCAGTTCTTC.

This chain links TRBV7-9 with TRBJ2-7; 9 positions agree with TRBD1. Germline-derived CDR1 and CDR2 are SEHNR and FQNEAQ (reference sequence). This CDR3 region has 18 residues. The J segment lost 0 bases and the V segment lost 5 bases, leaving 14 bases of the junction unmatched. In DNA, the CDR3 is TGTGCCAGCAGCAGAACGACAGGGGGAAGGTTACACTCCTACGAGCAGTACTTC. This encodes CASSRTTGGRLHSYEQYF.

The rearrangement joins TRBV19 to TRBJ2-7, with 9 bases lining up with TRBD2. From germline, CDR1 is LNHDA and CDR2 SQIVND (reference sequence). J was trimmed by 1 base and V by 3 bases; bases with no gene match: 4. The CDR3 totals 15 residues. The CDR3 DNA is TGTGCCAGTAGTATTTCTAGCGGGGTTTCCTACGAGCAGTACTTC. Translated: CASSISSGVSYEQYF. Full variable domain (missing parts from reference TRBV19 and TRBJ2-7): DGGITQSPKYLFRKEGQNVTLSCEQNLNHDAMYWYRQDPGQGLRLIYYSQIVNDFQKGDIAEGYSVSREKKESFPLTVTSAQKNPTAFYLCASSISSGVSYEQYFGPGTRLTVT.

In its sample, this clone was seen once. The V call is TRBV15, the J call TRBJ1-2; 7 bases line up with TRBD1. V was clipped by 1 base and J by 5 bases; unmatched bases: 10. CDR3 length: 16 amino acids. Per the germline V gene, CDR1 is LNHNV and CDR2 is YYDKDF (reference sequence). The CDR3 protein is CATSRGGGGDSYGYTF. The CDR3 DNA follows: TGTGCCACCAGCAGAGGCGGTGGAGGGGACAGTTATGGCTACACCTTC.

This clone was seen a handful of times. The rearrangement links TRBV5-6 to TRBJ2-5; D is uncertain. V dropped 4 bases and J dropped 0 bases, with 13 bases sitting between them. CDR1 SGHDT and CDR2 YYEEEE come from the germline V gene. The CDR3 spans 15 residues. The CDR3 here is CASSPRKLYQETQYF. CDR3 coding DNA: TGTGCCAGCAGCCCGCGGAAGCTGTACCAAGAGACCCAGTACTTC.

V usage is TRBV5-1 and J usage is TRBJ2-3, with 7 bases lining up with TRBD1. This CDR3 spans 15 amino acids. Trimming took 1 base from V and 4 from J; bases not matched to a gene: 6. Germline CDR1 is SGHRS and CDR2 is YFSETQ. The CDR3 reads CASSLRGHVSDTQYF. In DNA form, the CDR3 reads TGCGCCAGCAGCTTGAGGGGGCATGTTTCAGATACGCAGTATTTT.

The chain couples TRBV6-5 to TRBJ2-5; 10 bases align to TRBD1. The CDR3 contains 16 residues. Per germline, CDR1 MNHEY and CDR2 SVGAGI. V dropped 4 bases and J dropped 4; count of bases not matched to a gene: 9. DNA for the CDR3: TGTGCCAGCAGTTCCCGGGGGACAGGGGCAAGAGAGACCCAGTACTTC. Protein product: CASSSRGTGARETQYF.

Only one count was recorded for this clone. The gene calls are TRBV6-5 and TRBJ1-1; no clear D gene. Germline V gene lookup returns CDR1 MNHEY and CDR2 SVGAGI. Deletions cut 10 bases from V and 0 bases from J, with 9 bases between. This CDR3 is built from 12 residues. In DNA form, the CDR3 reads TGTGCCACCGTTCCGTTGAACACTGAAGCTTTCTTT. This codes for CATVPLNTEAFF.

The genes are TRBV11-2 and TRBJ2-7; TRBD2 aligns across 10 bases. From germline, CDR1 is SGHAT and CDR2 FQNNGV. CDR3 length: 14 amino acids. Trimming at V came to 4 bases and at J to 2 bases, leaving 2 bases not matched to a gene. The CDR3 nucleotides read TGTGCCAGCAGCTCAAGCGGGAGGGCCTACGAGCAGTACTTC. This translates into CASSSSGRAYEQYF.

This rearrangement joins TRBV30 to TRBJ1-1; weak D call: TRBD1 (6 bases). The CDR3 extends over 16 amino acids. Germline CDR1 is GTSNPN and CDR2 is SVGIG (reference sequence). V shed 0 bases and J shed 1 base, with 15 bases lying between them. The CDR3 coding sequence is TGTGCCTGGAGTGTAGGGCAGGGGATGCGGAACACTGAAGCTTTCTTT. This sequence encodes CAWSVGQGMRNTEAFF.

The V gene is TRBV28, the J gene TRBJ1-5, with D perhaps TRBD1 (6 bases). CDR1 is MDHEN, CDR2 SYDVKM, per germline. The CDR3 has 18 amino acids. The V and J ends lost 4 bases and 0 bases respectively, with 19 bases between them. For the CDR3, the DNA is TGTGCCAGCAGTTCTCCGACAGGAGGCGGTTCTAGCAATCAGCCCCAGCATTTT. It codes for CASSSPTGGGSSNQPQHF. The entire variable domain, with the rest obtained from reference TRBV28 and TRBJ1-5, is as follows: DVKVTQSSRYLVKRTGEKVFLECVQDMDHENMFWYRQDPGLGLRLIYFSYDVKMKEKGDIPEGYSVSREKKERFSLILESASTNQTSMYLCASSSPTGGGSSNQPQHFGDGTRLSIL.

The chain uses TRBV7-9 and TRBJ2-1, with 9 bases aligning to TRBD2. This CDR3 contains 15 residues. Germline CDR1 SEHNR, CDR2 FQNEAQ (reference sequence). Unmatched junction bases numbered 11, after V lost 5 bases and J lost 9 bases. DNA of the CDR3: TGTGCCAGCAGCATACTAGCGGGCCCCGGGGGTGAGCAGTTCTTC. Its protein is CASSILAGPGGEQFF.

This clone was found a few times. The genes are TRBV13 and TRBJ2-7; 7 bases line up with TRBD1. J was trimmed by 10 bases and V by 5 bases; bases with no gene match: 5. Germline values: CDR1 PRHDT, CDR2 FYEKMQ (reference sequence). The CDR3 totals 11 residues. CDR3 coding DNA: TGTGCCAGCAGCCAGGGACAGCTCCAGTACTTC. It is translated as CASSQGQLQYF.

The chain couples TRBV28 to TRBJ1-2; no firm D call. The CDR3 has 12 amino acids. Germline CDR1 reads MDHEN; CDR2 reads SYDVKM. Trimming cost V 4 bases and J 10 bases, with 13 bases left between them. The CDR3 sequence is CASSSQIRDYTF. CDR3 sequence (DNA): TGTGCCAGCAGTTCCCAGATCCGGGACTACACCTTC.

The gene calls are TRBV5-4 and TRBJ2-7; TRBD2 matches 7 bases. Losses at the gene ends were 0 bases for V and 5 bases for J; bases not matched to a gene: 8. CDR3 size: 15 residues. Germline V CDR1 and CDR2: SGHNT, YYREEE (reference sequence). The DNA of the CDR3 is TGTGCCAGCAGCTTGGATGTAACTAGCGCGAACGAGCAGTACTTC. This sequence encodes CASSLDVTSANEQYF.

Only one count was recorded for this clone. The chain combines TRBV11-3 with TRBJ2-7, with 7 bases lining up with TRBD2. This CDR3 is built from 15 residues. V trimming: 1 base; J trimming: 4 bases; junction bases outside the gene matches: 7. Germline assignment: CDR1 SGHNT and CDR2 YENEEA. CDR3: CASSLVRELVYEQYF. CDR3 nucleotide sequence: TGTGCCAGCAGCTTAGTGCGGGAGCTGGTTTACGAGCAGTACTTC.

This clone was detected a few times. The chain employs TRBV6-1 and TRBJ1-1; 9 bases match TRBD1. With 10 bases clipped from V and 1 base from J, the junction kept 7 bases outside the gene matches. This CDR3 is 14 amino acids long. Germline V gene lookup returns CDR1 MNHNS and CDR2 SASEGT. The CDR3 DNA reads as TGTGCCACCTCAAAGGGACAGGGGAACACTGAAGCTTTCTTT. Its translation is CATSKGQGNTEAFF.

The rearrangement uses TRBV9 and TRBJ2-3; 7 bases fit TRBD2. CDR3 size: 16 residues. V lost 2 bases and J lost 2; bases outside the gene matches: 8. CDR1 SGDLS and CDR2 YYNGEE come from the germline V gene. CDR3 residues: CASSVLGREVTDTQYF. The CDR3, as DNA: TGTGCCAGCAGCGTTCTGGGTCGGGAGGTCACAGATACGCAGTATTTT.

This clone turned up a few times. This chain's CDR3 is CASSLKSGQINTGELFF. CDR3 sequence (DNA): TGCGCCAGCAGTTTAAAATCGGGACAAATTAACACCGGGGAGCTGTTTTTT. The rearrangement links TRBV5-1 to TRBJ2-2; a weak D match, TRBD1 (6 bases). Germline CDR1 reads SGHRS; CDR2 reads YFSETQ. This CDR3 region has 17 residues. V was pared by 5 bases and J by 2 bases, with 19 bases between.

The V and J genes are TRBV18 and TRBJ1-2; 8 bases line up with TRBD1. V shed 5 bases and J 6 bases; nucleotides not matched to a gene: 14. CDR3 size: 16 residues. Looked up from germline, CDR1 is KGHSH and CDR2 is LQKENI. This CDR3 reads CASSDSTPQGDHGYTF. The CDR3 DNA is TGTGCCAGCTCAGACTCCACCCCACAGGGGGACCATGGCTACACCTTC.

This clone was found once. The rearrangement joins TRBV5-1 to TRBJ2-7; D is perhaps TRBD1 (5 bases). The CDR3 is 14 residues long. V was shortened by 3 bases and J by 0 bases, with 10 bases between the two germline ends. CDR1 is SGHRS, CDR2 YFSETQ, per germline. In DNA, the CDR3 is TGCGCCAGCAGCTATCATACAGGCTCCTACGAGCAGTACTTC. Translated: CASSYHTGSYEQYF.

The chain is built from TRBV7-8 and TRBJ2-7, with 7 positions matching TRBD1. V gave up 3 bases and J gave up 2 bases; unmatched junction bases: 4. Germline CDR1 is SGHVS and CDR2 is FQNEAQ. The CDR3 is made up of 14 amino acids. This chain's CDR3 is CASSFGDRAYEQYF. DNA of the CDR3: TGTGCCAGCAGCTTTGGGGACAGAGCCTACGAGCAGTACTTC.

The chain joins TRBV11-3 to TRBJ1-2; 7 bases align to TRBD1. J was trimmed by 2 bases and V by 1 base; bases with no gene match: 4. Germline-derived CDR1 and CDR2 are SGHNT and YENEEA. The CDR3 covers 15 residues. DNA for the CDR3: TGTGCCAGCAGCTTAGGGCCGGGACAGAACTATGGCTACACCTTC. Translated: CASSLGPGQNYGYTF.

V and J are TRBV5-1 and TRBJ2-7; 14 nucleotides align to TRBD2. Germline CDR1 reads SGHRS; CDR2 reads YFSETQ. The V and J ends lost 5 bases and 6 bases, in that order; junction bases with no gene match: 7. The CDR3 has 15 residues. In nucleotides, the CDR3 is TGCGCCAGCAGTCCTCCGGGACTAGCGGGAGTCGAGCAGTACTTC. It translates to CASSPPGLAGVEQYF.

The chain is built from TRBV27 and TRBJ1-5; no clear D. The CDR3 loop spans 15 amino acids. The ends were cut back, 6 bases at V and 2 bases at J, with 14 bases in the middle. Germline CDR1 reads MNHEY; CDR2 reads SMNVEV (reference sequence). The CDR3 DNA follows: TGTGCCAGCAGCTCTACTTTATACGGCAATCAGCCCCAGCATTTT. Its translation is CASSSTLYGNQPQHF.

The rearrangement links TRBV5-1 to TRBJ2-1; 7 bases line up with TRBD2. The CDR3 has 17 amino acids. Germline V CDR1 and CDR2: SGHRS, YFSETQ. V lost 0 bases, J lost 3 bases, and 9 bases stayed unmatched. Written as DNA, the CDR3 is TGCGCCAGCAGCTTGGTTCTAGCGGTTTCCCTCTACAATGAGCAGTTCTTC. It encodes CASSLVLAVSLYNEQFF.

The chain combines TRBV28 with TRBJ2-1; 12 bases fit TRBD2. CDR1 is MDHEN and CDR2 is SYDVKM in the germline V gene. V shed 6 bases and J 10 bases; nucleotides not matched to a gene: 10. CDR3 length: 15 residues. As DNA, the CDR3 is TGTGCCAGCAGCCTGGGACTAGCGGGTTTCCGGGAGCAGTTCTTC. It is translated as CASSLGLAGFREQFF.

This chain links TRBV5-5 with TRBJ2-7, with 16 bases matching TRBD2. The CDR3 covers 20 residues. The germline V gene encodes CDR1 SGHKS and CDR2 YYEKEE (reference sequence). J lost 4 bases, V lost 0 bases, and 13 bases had no gene match. The CDR3 loop reads CASSLAAGTSGRARVYEQYF. The DNA for the CDR3 is TGTGCCAGCAGCTTGGCCGCGGGGACTAGCGGGAGGGCCCGTGTGTACGAGCAGTACTTC.

The gene calls are TRBV4-2 and TRBJ1-1; the D gene is possibly TRBD1 (5 bases). The CDR3 has 15 residues. Germline CDR1 reads LGHNA; CDR2 reads YNFKEQ. The V end was cut by 7 bases, the J end by 1 base, with 16 bases between. The CDR3 coding sequence is TGTGCCAGCAACAGAAATTCAGGGCCGAACACTGAAGCTTTCTTT. Its translation: CASNRNSGPNTEAFF.

The chain links TRBV7-9 to TRBJ2-7; 9 bases line up with TRBD1. The CDR3 totals 14 residues. The germline V gene encodes CDR1 SEHNR and CDR2 FQNEAQ (reference sequence). J lost 9 bases, V lost 6 bases, and 12 bases had no gene match. The chain's CDR3 is CASSRSQGAAWQYF. The CDR3 nucleotides read TGTGCCAGCAGTCGGTCACAGGGGGCGGCTTGGCAGTACTTC.